Presented here are 2 T cell receptor beta chains from one specimen sequenced in a study of tumor-infiltrating lymphocytes in primary liver carcinoma. The tissue used was unsorted bulk material of about 17-33 mg. RNA and DNA were co-extracted from it with the AllPrep DNA/RNA mini kit. Using a constant-region primer together with ProtoScript II reverse transcriptase, TCR beta cDNA was made from about 490 ng of total RNA. Three nested multiplex PCR rounds of slightly modified ARM-PCR generated TCR beta libraries. The first two PCR rounds used TRBV1-TRBV30 forward primers with a C-beta reverse primer, about 10 cycles each. In TCRdb, the multiplex PCR reads were re-called with MiXCR into one record per CDR3 protein. Here the sample spans about 70,000 distinct CDR3 sequences, more than 60% being singletons. Sequencing was performed on liver tumor tissue from sampling region 4. Subset meaning: tumor region T4, right-lateral pole. The source is a man aged 40-49 years with primary liver carcinoma and hepatitis B virus infection.

Note on this clonotype: This may arise from a read error, as a much more abundant clone is one base away. The chain is built from TRBV7-9 and TRBJ2-1; no definite D call. Trimming stripped 6 bases from V and 3 bases from J, with 12 bases between. The CDR3 extends over 14 amino acids. In germline, CDR1 is SEHNR, CDR2 FQNEAQ (reference sequence). The CDR3 DNA is TGTGCCAGCAGTAAACGGAACTACTACAATGAGCAGTTCTTC. This translates into CASSKRNYYNEQFF.

Worth noting for this clonotype: A much larger clone is a single base away; this may be a read error. J is TRBJ2-3 and V is TRBV28; maybe TRBD2 (5 bases). The CDR3 extends over 16 amino acids. Germline CDR1 and CDR2: MDHEN and SYDVKM. The chain's CDR3 is CTSSLRRTYSTDTQYF. CDR3 DNA: TGTACCAGCAGCCTAAGACGGACTTATAGCACAGATACGCAGTATTTT.